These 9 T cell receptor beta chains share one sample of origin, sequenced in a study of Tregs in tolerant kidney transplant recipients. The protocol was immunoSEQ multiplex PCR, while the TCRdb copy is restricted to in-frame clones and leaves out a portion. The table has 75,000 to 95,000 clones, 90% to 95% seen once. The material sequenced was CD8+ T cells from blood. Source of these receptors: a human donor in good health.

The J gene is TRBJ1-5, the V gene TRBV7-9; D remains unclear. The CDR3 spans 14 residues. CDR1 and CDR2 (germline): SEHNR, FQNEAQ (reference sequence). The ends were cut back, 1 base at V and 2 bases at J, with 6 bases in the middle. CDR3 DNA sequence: TGTGCCAGCAGCTTAGGATACGGCAATCAGCCCCAGCATTTT. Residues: CASSLGYGNQPQHF.

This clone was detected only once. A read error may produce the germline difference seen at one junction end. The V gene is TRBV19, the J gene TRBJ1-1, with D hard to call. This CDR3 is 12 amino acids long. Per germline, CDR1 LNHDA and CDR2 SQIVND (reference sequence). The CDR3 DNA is TGTGCCAGGCCAGGAGTGAATACTGAAGCTTTCTTT. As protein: CARPGVNTEAFF. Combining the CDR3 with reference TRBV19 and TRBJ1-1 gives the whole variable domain DGGITQSPKYLFRKEGQNVTLSCEQNLNHDAMYWYRQDPGQGLRLIYYSQIVNDFQKGDIAEGYSVSREKKESFPLTVTSAQKNPTAFYLCARPGVNTEAFFGQGTRLTVV.

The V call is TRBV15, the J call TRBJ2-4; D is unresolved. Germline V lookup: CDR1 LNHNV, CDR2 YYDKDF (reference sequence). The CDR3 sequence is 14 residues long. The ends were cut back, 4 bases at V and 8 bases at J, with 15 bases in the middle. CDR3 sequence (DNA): TGTGCCACCAGCATTGGCCCAGAGATGGACATTCAGTACTTC. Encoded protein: CATSIGPEMDIQYF.

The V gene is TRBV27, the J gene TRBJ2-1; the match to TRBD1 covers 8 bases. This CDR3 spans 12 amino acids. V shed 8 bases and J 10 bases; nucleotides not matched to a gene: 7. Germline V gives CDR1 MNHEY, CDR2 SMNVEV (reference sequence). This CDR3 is CASSQGAGEQFF. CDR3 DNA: TGTGCCAGCTCGCAGGGGGCAGGAGAGCAGTTCTTC.

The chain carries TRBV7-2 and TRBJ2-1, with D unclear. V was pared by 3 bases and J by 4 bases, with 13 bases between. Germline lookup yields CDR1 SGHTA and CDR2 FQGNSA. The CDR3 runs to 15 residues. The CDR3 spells CASSFRTRSYNEQFF. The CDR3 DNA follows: TGTGCCAGCAGCTTTCGCACGAGATCTTACAATGAGCAGTTCTTC.

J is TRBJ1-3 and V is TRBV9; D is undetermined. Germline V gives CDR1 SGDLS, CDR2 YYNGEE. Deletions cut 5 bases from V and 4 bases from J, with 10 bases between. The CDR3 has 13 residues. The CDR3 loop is CASSREAGNTIYF. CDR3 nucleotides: TGTGCCAGCAGTCGAGAGGCGGGAAACACCATATATTTT.

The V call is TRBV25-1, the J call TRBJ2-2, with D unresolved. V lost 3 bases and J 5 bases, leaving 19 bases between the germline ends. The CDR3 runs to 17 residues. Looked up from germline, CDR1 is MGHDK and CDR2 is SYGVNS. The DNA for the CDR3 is TGTGCCAGCAGTGACATAAGTCGCACGGGTGAGACCGGGGAGCTGTTTTTT. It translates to CASSDISRTGETGELFF. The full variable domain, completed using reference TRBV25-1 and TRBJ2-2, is EADIYQTPRYLVIGTGKKITLECSQTMGHDKMYWYQQDPGMELHLIHYSYGVNSTEKGDLSSESTVSRIRTEHFPLTLESARPSHTSQYLCASSDISRTGETGELFFGEGSRLTVL.

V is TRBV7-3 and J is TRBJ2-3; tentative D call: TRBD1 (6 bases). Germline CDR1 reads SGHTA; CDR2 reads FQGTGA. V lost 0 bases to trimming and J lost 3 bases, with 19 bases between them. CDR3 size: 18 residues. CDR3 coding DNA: TGTGCCAGCAGCTTAACGGGGGCCTTGGCGGCAGGGACAGATACGCAGTATTTT. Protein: CASSLTGALAAGTDTQYF.

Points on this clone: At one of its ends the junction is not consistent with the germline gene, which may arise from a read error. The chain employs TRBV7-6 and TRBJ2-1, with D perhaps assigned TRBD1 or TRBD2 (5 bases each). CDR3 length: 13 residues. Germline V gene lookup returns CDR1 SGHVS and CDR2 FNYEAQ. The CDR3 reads CASSLRGYDEQFF. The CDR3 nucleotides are TGTGCCAGCAGTCTGAGGGGCTACGATGAGCAGTTCTTC.